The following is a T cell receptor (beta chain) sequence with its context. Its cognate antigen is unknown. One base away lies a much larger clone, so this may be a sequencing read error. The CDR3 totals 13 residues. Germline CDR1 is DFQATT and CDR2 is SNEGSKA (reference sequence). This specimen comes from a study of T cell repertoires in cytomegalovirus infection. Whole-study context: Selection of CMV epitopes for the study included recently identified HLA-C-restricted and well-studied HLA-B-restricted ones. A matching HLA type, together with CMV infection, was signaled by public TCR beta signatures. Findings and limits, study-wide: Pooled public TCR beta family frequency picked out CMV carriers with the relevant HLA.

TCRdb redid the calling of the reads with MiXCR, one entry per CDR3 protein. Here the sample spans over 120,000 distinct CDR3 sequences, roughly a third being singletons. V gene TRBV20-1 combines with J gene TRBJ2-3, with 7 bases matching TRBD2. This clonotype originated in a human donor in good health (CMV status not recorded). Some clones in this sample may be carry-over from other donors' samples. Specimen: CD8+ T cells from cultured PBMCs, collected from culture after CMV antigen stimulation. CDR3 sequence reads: CSASGGSGDTQDF. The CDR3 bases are TGCAGTGCTAGCGGGGGGTCGGGAGATACGCAGGATTTT.